What follows describes a single T cell receptor (beta chain). This record comes from a study of shared clonotypes between healthy human individuals. In the study's own analysis: ImmunoSEQ output held junction-only sequences without quality scores, so filtering differed. Libraries were prepared by immunoSEQ multiplex PCR; TCRdb keeps only in-frame clonotypes and omits some of them. V and J calls and clone size are as listed in that table; D and trimming were resolved from the DNA. Among about 460,000 clones listed, approximately 80% were seen once. Every contributor of samples was a Caucasian grown-up residing in Nashville, Tennessee. The germline V gene encodes CDR1 LNHDA and CDR2 SQIVND (reference sequence). V lost 9 bases and J 4 bases, leaving 22 bases between the germline ends. This CDR3 region has 15 residues.

The chain combines TRBV19 with TRBJ2-7, with TRBD1 as a possible D gene (6 bases). This sequence originates from a woman between 40 and 50 years old in good health. Some clones in this sample may be carry-over from other donors' samples. The sequencing input was PBMCs. CDR3 DNA: TGTGCCAGCTCCACCCACCTACAGGGACCGTACGAGCAGTACTTC. Translation gives CASSTHLQGPYEQYF.